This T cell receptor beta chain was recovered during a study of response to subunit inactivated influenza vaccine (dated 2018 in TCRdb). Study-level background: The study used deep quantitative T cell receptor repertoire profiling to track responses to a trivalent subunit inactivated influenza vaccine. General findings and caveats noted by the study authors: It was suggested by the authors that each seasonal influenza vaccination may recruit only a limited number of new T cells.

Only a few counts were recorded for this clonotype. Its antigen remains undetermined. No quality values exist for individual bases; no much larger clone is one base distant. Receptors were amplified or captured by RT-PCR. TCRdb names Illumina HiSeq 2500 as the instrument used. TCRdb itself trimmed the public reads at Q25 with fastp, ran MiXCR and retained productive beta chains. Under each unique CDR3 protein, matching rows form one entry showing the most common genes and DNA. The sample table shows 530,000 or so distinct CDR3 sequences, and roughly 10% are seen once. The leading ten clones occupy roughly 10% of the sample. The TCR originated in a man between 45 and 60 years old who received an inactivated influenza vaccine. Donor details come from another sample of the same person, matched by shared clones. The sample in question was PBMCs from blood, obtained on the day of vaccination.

The CDR3 reads as follows: CASSLWLRSGPNTGELFF. Here is the DNA: TGTGCCAGCAGTTTATGGCTTAGGAGCGGACCGAACACCGGGGAGCTGTTTTTT. The chain is assembled from TRBV12-3 or TRBV12-4 and TRBJ2-2; TRBD2 is a weak D gene call, 5 bases matching. V gives up 2 bases and J gives up 0 bases, and the segment between their germline ends measures 16 bases. From the cysteine up to the phenylalanine, the CDR3 has a length of 18 residues. Only the CDR3 region is kept as DNA, spanning 54 bases read in frame from base 1.